Below are 20 T cell receptor beta chains sequenced from a single sample in a study of identical twins. TCRdb recomputed calls from the 5' RACE reads with MiXCR, one row per CDR3 protein. This sample has approximately 890,000 distinct CDR3 sequences, with about 12% found just once. The data were also submitted as part of a second study, on yellow fever vaccine responses in identical twins.

The specimen was PBMCs. These receptors all come from a woman between 18 and 29 years old in good health.

This clonotype has more than one count but fewer than ten. The V and J genes are TRBV20-1 and TRBJ2-4; the D gene is possibly TRBD2 (5 bases). CDR3 length: 15 residues. CDR1 and CDR2 from the germline V gene are DFQATT and SNEGSKA (reference sequence). V lost 3 bases and J 0 bases, leaving 12 bases between the germline ends. CDR3 residues: CSASDGVIAKNIQYF. CDR3 in DNA: TGCAGTGCTAGTGACGGGGTTATAGCCAAAAACATTCAGTACTTC.

This clonotype was picked up a small number of times. The CDR3 DNA reads TGTGCCAGCAGTTTACCCGGGACAGGGAACAATGAGCAGTTCTTC. The encoded protein is CASSLPGTGNNEQFF. The chain couples TRBV28 to TRBJ2-1; 9 bases agree with TRBD1. Germline loops: CDR1 MDHEN, CDR2 SYDVKM. The length of the CDR3 is 15 residues. Unmatched junction bases numbered 4, after V lost 2 bases and J lost 5 bases. The variable domain in full, completed from reference TRBV28 and TRBJ2-1, reads DVKVTQSSRYLVKRTGEKVFLECVQDMDHENMFWYRQDPGLGLRLIYFSYDVKMKEKGDIPEGYSVSREKKERFSLILESASTNQTSMYLCASSLPGTGNNEQFFGPGTRLTVL.

The chain recombines TRBV12-5 with TRBJ2-1; D possibly corresponds to TRBD1 (5 bases). The CDR3 has 11 residues. V was cut by 0 bases and J by 11 bases, with 5 bases left in between. Germline lookup yields CDR1 LGHNT and CDR2 FRNRAP. The CDR3, as DNA: TGTGCTAGTGGTTTGGTGGACAAGCAGTTCTTC. It is translated as CASGLVDKQFF.

V and J are TRBV28 and TRBJ1-3; no clear D. Germline V CDR1 and CDR2: MDHEN, SYDVKM. This CDR3 comprises 14 residues. The ends were cut back, 3 bases at V and 4 bases at J, with 10 bases in the middle. The CDR3 sequence is CASSFSVSGNTIYF. CDR3 coding DNA: TGTGCCAGCAGTTTTTCGGTGTCCGGAAACACCATATATTTT.

Only a few counts were recorded for this clonotype. V gene TRBV7-2 combines with J gene TRBJ2-2; D gene ambiguous. Per the germline V gene, CDR1 is SGHTA and CDR2 is FQGNSA. The CDR3 has 16 residues. V dropped 5 bases and J dropped 1 base, with 14 bases sitting between them. CDR3 residues: CASSLSWARNTGELFF. The CDR3 DNA follows: TGTGCCAGCAGCCTTAGTTGGGCTAGGAACACCGGGGAGCTGTTTTTT.

Only a few counts were recorded for this clonotype. The gene calls are TRBV12-3 or TRBV12-4 and TRBJ2-7; D is unclear. The CDR3 is 12 amino acids. V was clipped by 5 bases and J by 6 bases, with 11 bases between them. CDR3 coding DNA: TGTGCCAGCAGTCCCACGGGTCTCGAGCAGTACTTC. It codes for CASSPTGLEQYF.

The sample holds a few counts of this clonotype. The chain uses TRBV27 and TRBJ2-5; maybe TRBD1 (6 bases). Germline CDR1 is MNHEY and CDR2 is SMNVEV (reference sequence). Trimming cost V 3 bases and J 5 bases, with 16 bases left between them. CDR3 size: 15 residues. CDR3 nucleotide sequence: TGTGCCAGCAGTTTTACAACAGGGTTTTGGGAGACCCAGTACTTC. This gives the protein CASSFTTGFWETQYF.

The chain carries TRBV7-8 and TRBJ1-6, with unresolved D. Trimming took 0 bases from V and 12 from J, leaving 15 bases between them. CDR1 is SGHVS, CDR2 FQNEAQ, per germline. CDR3 length: 15 amino acids. As DNA, the CDR3 is TGTGCCAGCAGCTTAGCGTCTGGTGTGACGGTACCCCTCCACTTT. Translated, it gives CASSLASGVTVPLHF. The full variable domain, in which reference TRBV7-8 and TRBJ1-6 provide the parts outside the CDR3, is GAGVSQSPRYKVAKRGQDVALRCDPISGHVSLFWYQQALGQGPEFLTYFQNEAQLDKSGLPSDRFFAERPEGSVSTLKIQRTQQEDSAVYLCASSLASGVTVPLHFGNGTRLTVT.

This clonotype was counted only a few times. This sequence joins TRBV4-1 and TRBJ1-1, with D possibly matching TRBD1 (5 bases). The germline V gene has CDR1 MGHRA and CDR2 YSYEKL. The ends were cut back, 4 bases at V and 1 base at J, with 16 bases in the middle. The CDR3 is 16 amino acids. This CDR3 reads CASSRHPGGGNTEAFF. The CDR3 bases are TGCGCCAGCAGCCGTCATCCGGGGGGAGGGAACACTGAAGCTTTCTTT.

This chain uses TRBV7-8 with TRBJ2-1; 10 bases match TRBD2. The germline V gene has CDR1 SGHVS and CDR2 FQNEAQ. V shed 5 bases, J shed 4 bases, and the junction held 8 bases outside the gene matches. The CDR3 is 16 residues long. Here the CDR3 DNA reads TGTGCCAGCAGCGAGGAGGGACTAGCGACGTACAATGAGCAGTTCTTC. Translated, it gives CASSEEGLATYNEQFF.

The table lists this clonotype with many counts. The V call is TRBV5-5, the J call TRBJ1-5; D gene unclear. The CDR3 runs 14 residues. V gave up 4 bases and J gave up 4 bases, with 12 bases separating them. The germline gives CDR1 SGHKS, CDR2 YYEKEE (reference sequence). Here the CDR3 reads CASSLSFGNQPQHF. The DNA of the CDR3 is TGTGCCAGCAGCCTGTCCTTCGGGAATCAGCCCCAGCATTTT.

This clonotype was counted only a few times. V usage is TRBV6-5 and J usage is TRBJ2-1, with 8 bases identical to TRBD1. The CDR3 spans 16 residues. The V and J ends lost 2 bases and 7 bases, in that order; junction bases with no gene match: 10. Germline-derived CDR1 and CDR2 are MNHEY and SVGAGI. CDR3: CASSYGGQGALNEQFF. CDR3 DNA: TGTGCCAGCAGTTACGGCGGGCAGGGGGCGCTTAATGAGCAGTTCTTC.

This clonotype came up a few times. The chain carries TRBV5-1 and TRBJ2-1; 7 bases are shared with TRBD2. V shed 5 bases and J 9 bases; nucleotides not matched to a gene: 11. The germline V gene has CDR1 SGHRS and CDR2 YFSETQ. The CDR3 sequence is 14 residues long. The CDR3, as DNA: TGCGCCAGCAGTATGACTAGCACCGTGGGTGAGCAGTTCTTC. Protein product: CASSMTSTVGEQFF.

This clonotype showed up many times. The chain combines TRBV11-2 with TRBJ2-2; no definite D call. Trimming pared 6 bases from V and 2 bases from J, leaving 16 bases between. Germline V gene data show CDR1 as SGHAT and CDR2 as FQNNGV. The CDR3 has 16 residues. CDR3 loop: CASRSIRRRNTGELFF. Here the CDR3 DNA reads TGTGCCAGCAGGTCTATTCGCCGTCGAAACACCGGGGAGCTGTTTTTT.

The rearrangement joins TRBV20-1 to TRBJ1-2, with TRBD1 identical over 11 bases. Trimming at V came to 6 bases and at J to 5 bases, leaving 8 bases not matched to a gene. Germline values: CDR1 DFQATT, CDR2 SNEGSKA (reference sequence). The CDR3 is 14 residues long. The CDR3 DNA sequence: TGCAGTGCCCCTAGGACAGGGGGCTTGTATGGCTACACCTTC. Residues: CSAPRTGGLYGYTF.

This clonotype has just a few counts. This sequence joins TRBV10-3 and TRBJ1-5; D is unclear. This CDR3 comprises 13 residues. V lost 3 bases to trimming and J lost 6 bases, with 9 bases between them. Germline V lookup: CDR1 ENHRY, CDR2 SYGVKD. CDR3 protein: CAISDGEAQPQHF. DNA for the CDR3: TGTGCCATCAGTGATGGGGAGGCTCAGCCCCAGCATTTT.

The sample holds many counts of this clonotype. The rearrangement uses TRBV20-1 and TRBJ2-1; D may correspond to TRBD1 or TRBD2 (5 bases each). The CDR3 length is 13 residues. Germline V gives CDR1 DFQATT, CDR2 SNEGSKA (reference sequence). The CDR3 is CSIPGRLYNEQFF. Here the CDR3 DNA reads TGCAGCATACCGGGACGGCTTTACAATGAGCAGTTCTTC.

This clonotype was counted at least ten times. The chain combines TRBV4-1 with TRBJ2-3; D remains unclear. CDR3 size: 14 residues. The ends were cut back, 3 bases at V and 2 bases at J, with 9 bases in the middle. The germline V gene encodes CDR1 MGHRA and CDR2 YSYEKL. The CDR3 loop reads CASSQASFTDTQYF. The CDR3 DNA reads TGCGCCAGCAGCCAGGCGTCATTCACAGATACGCAGTATTTT.

The chain couples TRBV28 to TRBJ1-6; D unresolved. The CDR3 consists of 15 residues. The germline V gene has CDR1 MDHEN and CDR2 SYDVKM. The V end was cut by 5 bases, the J end by 8 bases, with 16 bases between. CDR3 region: CASSPSTGKHSPLHF. The CDR3 DNA reads as TGTGCCAGCAGTCCGTCGACTGGCAAGCATTCACCCCTCCACTTT.

The chain combines TRBV11-3 with TRBJ2-1; perhaps TRBD2 as D (6 bases). This CDR3 region has 14 residues. V was shortened by 5 bases and J by 5 bases, with 13 bases between the two germline ends. The germline V gene has CDR1 SGHNT and CDR2 YENEEA. The CDR3 sequence: CASSPPGLHNEQFF. The CDR3 DNA reads as TGTGCCAGCAGCCCACCAGGACTACACAATGAGCAGTTCTTC.